The 30 T cell receptor beta chains presented below share a single source sample, sequenced in a study of early T cells in non-severe SARS-CoV-2 infection. TCRdb re-derived calls from the 5' RACE reads in MiXCR, one entry per CDR3 protein. This sample has some 23,000 distinct CDR3 sequences, with 4.8% found just once. Sequenced: whole blood. These receptors all come from an adult who was a healthcare worker with PCR-confirmed SARS-CoV-2 infection or an uninfected control (not recorded which).

Many counts were recorded for this clonotype. V and J are TRBV12-3 or TRBV12-4 and TRBJ2-1, with D possibly being TRBD1 (5 bases). V gave up 7 bases and J gave up 8 bases, with 21 bases separating them. The CDR3 covers 15 residues. In DNA form, the CDR3 reads TGTGCCAGCACCATCAGGGAATTTGAATGGGATGAGCAGTTCTTC. Its translation is CASTIREFEWDEQFF.

The V call is TRBV20-1, the J call TRBJ1-6; perhaps TRBD1 as D (5 bases). CDR1 is DFQATT, CDR2 SNEGSKA, per germline (reference sequence). The V and J ends lost 3 bases and 0 bases respectively, with 12 bases between them. This CDR3 comprises 16 residues. CDR3 sequence: CSARVRGSSYNSPLHF. DNA of the CDR3: TGCAGTGCTAGGGTCCGGGGGAGCTCCTATAATTCACCCCTCCACTTT.

The chain links TRBV29-1 to TRBJ2-7; maybe TRBD2 (6 bases). From germline, CDR1 is SQVTM and CDR2 ANQGSEA. V was pared by 3 bases and J by 3 bases, with 9 bases between. This CDR3 region has 12 residues. The CDR3 nucleotides are TGCAGCGTTGATAAGGGAGGCTACGAGCAGTACTTC. Its translation: CSVDKGGYEQYF.

Only a few counts were recorded for this clonotype. This rearrangement joins TRBV7-2 to TRBJ1-3; D possibly corresponds to TRBD1 (6 bases). The V and J ends lost 4 bases and 0 bases respectively, with 16 bases between them. CDR3 length: 17 amino acids. Per the germline V gene, CDR1 is SGHTA and CDR2 is FQGNSA. The CDR3 nucleotides are TGTGCCAGCAGCTCGACTGGGGGGCAGCCCTCTGGAAACACCATATATTTT. Protein sequence: CASSSTGGQPSGNTIYF. Variable domain in full (rest from reference TRBV7-2 and TRBJ1-3): GAGVSQSPSNKVTEKGKDVELRCDPISGHTALYWYRQSLGQGLEFLIYFQGNSAPDKSGLPSDRFSAERTGGSVSTLTIQRTQQEDSAVYLCASSSTGGQPSGNTIYFGEGSWLTVV.

This clonotype was counted ten times or more. The rearrangement links TRBV7-2 to TRBJ2-3; 11 bases agree with TRBD1. Germline V lookup: CDR1 SGHTA, CDR2 FQGNSA. V trimming: 4 bases; J trimming: 4 bases; junction bases outside the gene matches: 4. This CDR3 region has 15 residues. The CDR3 DNA sequence: TGTGCCAGCAGCTCCGGACAGGGGGCTCCAGATACGCAGTATTTT. Protein sequence: CASSSGQGAPDTQYF.

V usage is TRBV15 and J usage is TRBJ1-2, with D perhaps TRBD1 (5 bases). The V gene lost 1 base and the J gene lost 5 bases, with 8 bases spanning the gap. This CDR3 has 13 residues. CDR1 is LNHNV and CDR2 is YYDKDF in the germline V gene (reference sequence). The CDR3 nucleotides read TGTGCCACCAGCAGAGCAGGGCATTATGGCTACACCTTC. Translating it yields CATSRAGHYGYTF.

This clonotype was seen at least ten times. The V call is TRBV5-5, the J call TRBJ1-2; TRBD1 might be the D (5 bases). This CDR3 contains 14 residues. The germline V gene has CDR1 SGHKS and CDR2 YYEKEE (reference sequence). V was pared by 1 base and J by 4 bases, with 11 bases between. CDR3 protein: CASSLLSGSYGYTF. In DNA form, the CDR3 reads TGTGCCAGCAGCTTGTTGTCAGGGTCCTATGGCTACACCTTC.

This clonotype came up many times. The rearrangement joins TRBV20-1 to TRBJ1-6, with D perhaps TRBD1 (5 bases). The CDR3 totals 14 residues. Trimming left V 2 bases short and J 8 bases short, with 13 bases between. CDR1 and CDR2 from the germline V gene are DFQATT and SNEGSKA (reference sequence). The CDR3 spells CSARSAGPYSPLHF. CDR3 bases: TGCAGTGCTAGATCGGCGGGACCCTATTCACCCCTCCACTTT.

J is TRBJ1-1 and V is TRBV30; D is unresolved. V was cut by 2 bases and J by 1 base, with 5 bases left in between. Germline loops: CDR1 GTSNPN, CDR2 SVGIG (reference sequence). This CDR3 has 12 amino acids. DNA of the CDR3: TGTGCCTGGAGTTGGGCGAACACTGAAGCTTTCTTT. Its protein product is CAWSWANTEAFF.

As DNA, the CDR3 is TGTGCCAGCAGCTTGGATGGGGGAAGGAGCTACGAGCAGTACTTC. It codes for CASSLDGGRSYEQYF. The chain recombines TRBV5-5 with TRBJ2-7; D assignment may be TRBD1 or TRBD2 (5 bases each). The CDR3 is 15 amino acids. The germline CDR1 and CDR2 sequences are SGHKS and YYEKEE (reference sequence). The V end lost 0 bases, the J end lost 3 bases, and 13 bases lay between the germline ends.

At least ten counts were recorded for this clonotype. V is TRBV3-1 and J is TRBJ1-5; the match to TRBD1 covers 9 bases. The germline gives CDR1 LGHDT, CDR2 YNNKEL (reference sequence). This CDR3 spans 16 amino acids. Unmatched junction bases numbered 5, after V lost 1 base and J lost 4 bases. CDR3 DNA sequence: TGTGCCAGCAGCCAAGGACAGGGGGTCAGGAATCAGCCCCAGCATTTT. Its protein is CASSQGQGVRNQPQHF.

The table lists this clonotype with many counts. The rearrangement links TRBV20-1 to TRBJ1-6; 9 bases align to TRBD1. Germline lookup yields CDR1 DFQATT and CDR2 SNEGSKA (reference sequence). V shed 3 bases, J shed 7 bases, and the junction held 7 bases outside the gene matches. The CDR3 runs to 15 residues. The chain's CDR3 is CSASSTGGGNSPLHF. The CDR3 DNA follows: TGCAGTGCTAGTTCGACAGGGGGTGGGAATTCACCCCTCCACTTT.

This clonotype was found a few times. This sequence joins TRBV2 and TRBJ2-3; D is unresolved. V lost 2 bases and J 0 bases, leaving 9 bases between the germline ends. CDR3 length: 15 residues. Per the germline V gene, CDR1 is SNHLY and CDR2 is FYNNEI. CDR3 in DNA: TGTGCCAGCAGTGAAAGAGAGACTAGCACAGATACGCAGTATTTT. Protein sequence: CASSERETSTDTQYF. The whole variable domain, remainder taken from reference TRBV2 and TRBJ2-3, is EPEVTQTPSHQVTQMGQEVILRCVPISNHLYFYWYRQILGQKVEFLVSFYNNEISEKSEIFDDQFSVERPDGSNFTLKIRSTKLEDSAMYFCASSERETSTDTQYFGPGTRLTVL.

At least ten counts were recorded for this clonotype. The chain recombines TRBV24-1 with TRBJ2-5, with D possibly matching TRBD1 (5 bases). The CDR3 is made up of 14 amino acids. Germline loops: CDR1 KGHDR, CDR2 SFDVKD. Trimming pared 3 bases from V and 1 base from J, leaving 8 bases between. Here the CDR3 DNA reads TGTGCCACCAGTGATGGGGCGGTCCAAGAGACCCAGTACTTC. Translation gives CATSDGAVQETQYF.

This clonotype was observed at least ten times. The chain couples TRBV7-2 to TRBJ1-6; a possible D gene is TRBD1 (6 bases). The CDR3 runs to 15 residues. Trimming removed 2 bases from V and 6 bases from J, with 11 bases in between. Germline V gene sequence: CDR1 SGHTA, CDR2 FQGNSA. The CDR3 region has the DNA TGTGCCAGCAGCTTAATGTCAGGGGTTAATTCACCCCTCCACTTT. Protein: CASSLMSGVNSPLHF. The complete variable domain, with remaining parts taken from reference TRBV7-2 and TRBJ1-6, reads GAGVSQSPSNKVTEKGKDVELRCDPISGHTALYWYRQSLGQGLEFLIYFQGNSAPDKSGLPSDRFSAERTGGSVSTLTIQRTQQEDSAVYLCASSLMSGVNSPLHFGNGTRLTVT.

In its sample, this clonotype was seen many times. The chain recombines TRBV20-1 with TRBJ2-7; 11 positions match TRBD2. CDR1 is DFQATT, CDR2 SNEGSKA, per germline (reference sequence). Germline trimming cut 5 bases from V and 1 base from J; bases unmatched to any gene: 4. The CDR3 extends over 14 amino acids. For the CDR3, the DNA is TGCAGTGCTCCCCTAGCGGGAGGATCCTACGAGCAGTACTTC. Protein: CSAPLAGGSYEQYF.

The V and J genes are TRBV20-1 and TRBJ1-5, with 9 bases matching TRBD1. CDR1 and CDR2 (germline): DFQATT, SNEGSKA (reference sequence). CDR3 size: 15 residues. After removal of 6 bases from V and 0 bases from J, the junction contained 6 bases not matched to a gene. The DNA for the CDR3 is TGCAGTGCAAGACAGGGGGAAAGTAGCAATCAGCCCCAGCATTTT. Translated: CSARQGESSNQPQHF.

This clonotype was counted at least ten times. This rearrangement joins TRBV2 to TRBJ1-5, with a possible D match to TRBD1 (5 bases). CDR3 size: 13 residues. The germline V gene encodes CDR1 SNHLY and CDR2 FYNNEI. The V end lost 8 bases, the J end lost 8 bases, and 16 bases lay between the germline ends. Here the CDR3 DNA reads TGTGCCAGCGGGACCACCGAGATGGAGCCCCAGCATTTT. Translated: CASGTTEMEPQHF.

This clonotype has a count of ten or more. The chain combines TRBV20-1 with TRBJ1-1; D may be TRBD1 (6 bases). The CDR3 is made up of 15 amino acids. Germline-derived CDR1 and CDR2 are DFQATT and SNEGSKA (reference sequence). V was clipped by 3 bases and J by 4 bases, with 18 bases between them. Here the CDR3 reads CSASRGQIFITEAFF. In DNA form, the CDR3 reads TGCAGTGCTAGTCGCGGACAGATTTTTATCACTGAAGCTTTCTTT.

Ten or more counts support this clonotype. The chain employs TRBV20-1 and TRBJ2-3; possible D gene TRBD2, 6 bases. V shed 5 bases and J shed 1 base, with 13 bases lying between them. Germline loops: CDR1 DFQATT, CDR2 SNEGSKA (reference sequence). This CDR3 has 14 residues. The CDR3 sequence: CSAARDWRTDTQYF. CDR3 DNA sequence: TGCAGTGCTGCCCGGGACTGGCGCACAGATACGCAGTATTTT.

This clonotype was picked up many times. This sequence joins TRBV10-3 and TRBJ1-1, with 8 bases fitting TRBD1. The germline CDR1 and CDR2 sequences are ENHRY and SYGVKD. J gave up 1 base and V 5 bases, and 9 bases lay outside the gene matches. The CDR3 extends over 16 amino acids. CDR3 nucleotide sequence: TGTGCCATCAGTTCTAGCGCGGGACAGGCGAACACTGAAGCTTTCTTT. Protein sequence: CAISSSAGQANTEAFF.

This clonotype came up many times. This chain joins TRBV18 and TRBJ1-3; no firm D call. The CDR3 has 13 amino acids. V was pared by 2 bases and J by 2 bases, with 4 bases between. Germline V lookup: CDR1 KGHSH, CDR2 LQKENI. CDR3 in DNA: TGTGCCAGCTCACCAGGTACTGGAAACACCATATATTTT. It codes for CASSPGTGNTIYF.

This clonotype was counted ten times or more. V is TRBV2 and J is TRBJ2-1, with a possible D match to TRBD2 (7 bases). CDR3 size: 11 residues. Between the trimmed V and J ends, which lost 7 bases and 9 bases, there was a span of 10 bases. CDR1 and CDR2 from the germline V gene are SNHLY and FYNNEI. This chain's CDR3 is CASKGEGEQFF. DNA of the CDR3: TGTGCCAGCAAGGGGGAGGGTGAGCAGTTCTTC.

This clonotype appeared a few times. The rearrangement uses TRBV20-1 and TRBJ2-5; weak D call: TRBD2 (5 bases). CDR1 and CDR2 from the germline V gene are DFQATT and SNEGSKA (reference sequence). This CDR3 contains 13 residues. The V and J ends lost 4 bases and 2 bases respectively, with 11 bases between them. CDR3 DNA sequence: TGCAGTGCTAACCTAGCTCTTCAAGAGACCCAGTACTTC. Protein sequence: CSANLALQETQYF.

This clonotype has at least ten counts. The V call is TRBV7-3, the J call TRBJ1-1, with 9 bases matching TRBD1. Germline-derived CDR1 and CDR2 are SGHTA and FQGTGA. V gave up 2 bases and J gave up 4 bases; unmatched junction bases: 8. This CDR3 is built from 16 residues. Written as DNA, the CDR3 is TGTGCCAGCAGCTTACAAACAGGGGGCAGGGGCACTGAAGCTTTCTTT. This sequence encodes CASSLQTGGRGTEAFF.

This clonotype was counted ten times or more. The chain couples TRBV4-1 to TRBJ1-2; TRBD1 agrees at 9 bases. Unmatched junction bases numbered 4, after V lost 1 base and J lost 1 base. The CDR3 sequence is 16 residues long. The germline gives CDR1 MGHRA, CDR2 YSYEKL. The CDR3 sequence: CASSQGPGQGNYGYTF. The CDR3 DNA is TGCGCCAGCAGCCAAGGACCGGGACAGGGTAACTATGGCTACACCTTC.

In this sample, this clonotype turned up many times. The chain links TRBV12-3 or TRBV12-4 to TRBJ2-7; no reliable D call. Trimming pared 1 base from V and 2 bases from J, leaving 12 bases between. The CDR3 is 15 amino acids. CDR3 amino acids: CASSLDYLTPYEQYF. Here the CDR3 DNA reads TGTGCCAGCAGTTTAGATTATTTGACCCCCTACGAGCAGTACTTC.

This clonotype showed up many times. V is TRBV6-2 or TRBV6-3 and J is TRBJ2-6; 7 bases agree with TRBD2. This CDR3 contains 17 residues. CDR1 MNHEY and CDR2 SVGEGT come from the germline V gene. The J segment lost 2 bases and the V segment lost 6 bases, leaving 10 bases of the junction unmatched. This CDR3 is CASSLPRLAAGANVLTF. The DNA of the CDR3 is TGTGCCAGCAGCCTACCTCGGCTAGCGGCTGGGGCCAACGTCCTGACTTTC.

At least ten counts were recorded for this clonotype. This chain joins TRBV7-2 and TRBJ1-1; no definite D call. The CDR3 consists of 14 residues. The V end lost 2 bases, the J end lost 4 bases, and 11 bases lay between the germline ends. Germline V gives CDR1 SGHTA, CDR2 FQGNSA. This CDR3 reads CASSLNPLGTEAFF. The CDR3 nucleotides are TGTGCCAGCAGCTTAAATCCCTTGGGCACTGAAGCTTTCTTT.

This clonotype was detected ten times or more. V is TRBV6-6 and J is TRBJ2-7, with D maybe TRBD1 (6 bases). The V gene's germline CDR1 is MNHNY and CDR2 SVGAGI (reference sequence). The CDR3 length is 14 residues. V lost 6 bases and J 3 bases, leaving 15 bases between the germline ends. The CDR3 spells CASSRQALGYEQYF. The CDR3 nucleotides read TGTGCCAGCAGCAGACAGGCCCTAGGCTACGAGCAGTACTTC.